The rows below give T cell receptor beta chains drawn from one sample of a study of blood T cell repertoires in COVID-19. Here immunoSEQ multiplex PCR was the method, and the copy in TCRdb shows in-frame clones only, minus some. The sample includes 220,000 or so clones, nearly 90% seen only once; the top ten take around 16%. The source material was PBMCs or T cells enriched from blood (not recorded which). Every receptor here comes from a man aged 25-45 years who had been exposed to COVID-19. CDR3s include the opening cysteine and the closing phenylalanine or tryptophan. The order of the fields is V gene, J gene, D gene, CDR3 protein. A D gene is named only where the DNA matches it firmly.

TRBV3-1/TRBV3-2	TRBJ2-2	.	CASSQVPRGPGELFF
TRBV29-1	TRBJ2-5	.	CSSAGTRGDKVQETQYF
TRBV27	TRBJ1-5	TRBD1	CASSMTGTYLLIGSNQPQHF
TRBV11-2	TRBJ2-1	.	CASSSRQNNEQFF
TRBV3-1/TRBV3-2	TRBJ1-1	.	CASSQHRGNTEAFF
TRBV18	TRBJ1-1	.	CASSHGTPPAEAFF
TRBV27	TRBJ2-3	TRBD2	CASSFSGLAGDYTQYF
TRBV19	TRBJ1-2	TRBD1	CASSFPGTGGYGYTF
TRBV4-1	TRBJ2-7	.	CASSQDPTGTYEQYF
TRBV5-5	TRBJ2-7	TRBD1	CASSLLTGLDEQYF
TRBV15	TRBJ1-2	.	CATSRPGTTGGYTF
TRBV5-4	TRBJ2-5	TRBD2	CASSIRAGWETQYF
TRBV11-3	TRBJ2-7	.	CASSLSWRDRDYEQYF
TRBV9	TRBJ2-3	.	CASSVAFFPTDTQYF